The sequence of this T cell receptor (beta chain) was determined in a study of blood T cell repertoires in COVID-19. Profiling relied on immunoSEQ multiplex PCR, and the TCRdb table lists in-frame clones only, not all of them. This table has some 400,000 clones, 85% to 90% appearing once. This clone was seen just once. The junction had 9 bases not matched to a gene; V was cut back by 5 bases and J by 5 bases. This CDR3 is 16 amino acids long. In germline, CDR1 is MDHEN, CDR2 SYDVKM. Sample: PBMCs or T cells enriched from blood (not recorded which). The sequence derives from a woman aged 25-40 years who had recovered from COVID-19. The chain combines TRBV28 with TRBJ2-5, with TRBD2 identical over 12 bases. For the CDR3, the DNA is TGTGCCAGCAGTCCCCCTCGACTAGCGGGAGTGGAGACCCAGTACTTC. Its protein is CASSPPRLAGVETQYF.